This section outlines one T cell receptor beta chain sequence together with its context. Its cognate antigen has yet to be identified. A read error may explain this, as a much larger clone is one base away. Libraries were constructed by PCR. The listed sequencing device is NextSeq 500. Preparation of bulk TCR libraries followed a previously described approach, with the TCR primers listed in Table S5. Purification of total RNA was performed with the Qiagen AllPrep DNA/RNA kit. Before any analysis, reads coming from multiple sequencing runs of the same library were combined into one pool. In the paper's pipeline: Only reads with exact TCR constant sequence were kept, trimmed to 150 nt, and grouped by their 12-nt molecular barcodes. Reads within each barcode group were sub-clustered using a 15% Levenshtein threshold, and quality-weighted consensus sequences were constructed for each RNA molecule. Non-functional sequences were excluded, and lower-count sequences lying one edit away from another sequence were also excluded. Based on fitting two negative binomial distributions, any barcode sub-cluster with under 20% of the maximum read count was discarded. The public reads were reanalyzed by TCRdb: fastp trimming at Q25, MiXCR alignment, in-frame beta chains only. Under each unique CDR3 protein, matching rows form one entry showing the most common genes and DNA. The V and J calls reflect TCRdb's pipeline rather than the authors' work. The sample table contains 37,000 or so distinct CDR3 sequences; only one count was recorded for roughly 24% of them. The biggest ten clones account for over 0.95% of the sample.

Libraries of naive CD8 T cells were generated from approximately 20,000 to 1,000,000 sorted cells, with 10%, 30% or 50% of the purified RNA used. Naive CD8 T cells, defined as CD8+CD4-CCR7+CD45RA+, were FACS-sorted into RLT Plus buffer on a BD FACSAria II. Nine to eleven TCR copies' worth of Jurkat RNA were spiked into roughly 19,000-1,000,000 naive CD8 T cell samples to test detection sensitivity. CD8 T cells were enriched with RosetteSep CD8+ T Cell Enrichment Cocktail and Ficoll-Paque, followed by ACK red cell lysis. The data were obtained in a study of molecular identifiers for immune sequencing clone quantification (dated by TCRdb to 2017 to 2018). With respect to the entire study: For a replicate experiment, the RNA from either about 20,000 or 100,000 naive CD8 T cells was divided into five aliquots, and four of those aliquots went on to sequencing. CD8 T cells were used in a methods study to benchmark molecular-identifier clustering-based TCR repertoire sequencing (MIDCIRS) and TCR RNA copy counting. The paper as a whole reports these results and caveats: The naive libraries included spiked-in Jurkat TCR RNA (roughly 9 copies' worth), and this RNA is not part of the donor repertoire. When barcode sub-clustering was left out, chimeric consensus sequences inflated TCR diversity, with chimeras reaching as high as 47%. Highly expanded clone sizes could be underestimated if identical TCR molecules share a barcode. In CMV-specific effector cells, over 97% of molecules were held by clones above 20 RNA copies, whereas under 1% of molecules were held by such clones in naive cells. Spiked-in Jurkat TCR RNA equivalent to a single cell was reported to be detectable even among fewer than 1.2 million naive CD8 T cells. Modeling gave around 2.7 recovered TCR RNA copies per cell versus roughly 10 by digital PCR, implying approximately 30% capture efficiency.

The receptor was isolated from a human donor in good health. Some libraries in this study had Jurkat cell RNA spiked in. The sequenced sample consisted of naive CD8+ T cells from blood, with Jurkat cell RNA spiked in. The meaning of the sample's cell subset or site label: FACS-sorted CD8+CD4-CCR7+CD45RA+ naive T cells.

The CDR3 sequence is CASSPWTGGVDGYTF. The sequenced DNA: TGTGCCAGCAGCCCATGGACAGGAGGGGTGGATGGCTACACCTTC. Here the chain combines TRBV4-2 and TRBJ1-2; 7 bases in between match TRBD1. Here V drops 4 bases and J drops 6 bases, and the junction holds 11 bases not matched to any gene. The germline V gene yields LGHNA for CDR1 and YNFKEQ for CDR2. The CDR3 covers 15 residues, taking in both the cysteine and the phenylalanine. Only the CDR3 DNA is retained, 45 bases long and in frame from the first base.